Each of the 8 T cell receptor beta chains below was sequenced from the same sample in a study of graft-versus-host responses after intestinal transplantation. Profiling relied on immunoSEQ multiplex PCR, and the TCRdb table lists in-frame clones only, not all of them. The table lists tens of thousands of clones, 90% of them singletons. These receptors' antigens are unknown. Sequenced material: unstimulated CD4+ T cells sorted from spleen or lymph node cells, taken before intestinal transplant. The receptors here all came from a human donor who received an intestinal transplant.

This chain joins TRBV5-1 and TRBJ1-2; D not resolved. The CDR3 runs 12 residues. The V end was cut by 7 bases, the J end by 4 bases, with 11 bases between. Germline-derived CDR1 and CDR2 are SGHRS and YFSETQ. The CDR3 DNA reads TGCGCCAGCTCTGAGGCGGGCTATGGCTACACCTTC. It encodes CASSEAGYGYTF.

Concerning this clone itself: Other DNA sequences in the same sample also yield this CDR3. The CDR3 sequence: CASSPLAGGYNEQFF. The CDR3 DNA is TGTGCCAGCTCACCACTAGCGGGGGGGTACAATGAGCAGTTCTTC. This rearrangement joins TRBV18 to TRBJ2-1; TRBD2 aligns across 11 bases. The V gene end was trimmed by 1 base and the J gene end by 4 bases; junction bases not matched to a gene: 0. The CDR3 length is 15 residues. Germline CDR1 and CDR2: KGHSH and LQKENI.

The chain couples TRBV7-6 to TRBJ2-1; TRBD2 agrees at 7 bases. The CDR3 runs to 14 residues. CDR1 is SGHVS, CDR2 FNYEAQ, per germline. J lost 13 bases, V lost 1 base, and 10 bases had no gene match. CDR3 residues: CASSLVFLAEPQFF. The CDR3 DNA is TGTGCCAGCAGCTTAGTGTTCCTAGCGGAGCCCCAGTTCTTC.

The rearrangement links TRBV4-1 to TRBJ2-5, with 8 bases fitting TRBD2. Germline assignment: CDR1 MGHRA and CDR2 YSYEKL. V lost 0 bases to trimming and J lost 4 bases; unmatched junction nucleotides: 7. This CDR3 contains 16 residues. The CDR3 DNA is TGCGCCAGCAGCCAAGAGTGGCGGGGGGTTGCAGAGACCCAGTACTTC. Encoded protein: CASSQEWRGVAETQYF.

This clone was observed once. V is TRBV11-2 and J is TRBJ2-5; TRBD2 agrees at 11 bases. The CDR3 has 15 residues. Losses at the gene ends were 3 bases for V and 6 bases for J; bases not matched to a gene: 6. Germline V gene sequence: CDR1 SGHAT, CDR2 FQNNGV. The chain's CDR3 is CASSLLGTSGKTQYF. In nucleotides, the CDR3 is TGTGCCAGCAGCTTGCTTGGGACTAGCGGAAAGACCCAGTACTTC.

The table lists this clone with a few counts. The chain has TRBV5-4 and TRBJ2-7; 7 bases line up with TRBD1. The CDR3 is made up of 15 amino acids. Germline V CDR1 and CDR2: SGHNT, YYREEE (reference sequence). V shed 4 bases, J shed 0 bases, and the junction held 7 bases outside the gene matches. The CDR3 loop reads CASSRPGTVSYEQYF. The CDR3 DNA is TGTGCCAGCAGCCGTCCCGGGACAGTCTCCTACGAGCAGTACTTC.

This clone was recorded only once. The chain joins TRBV5-4 to TRBJ2-3, with D uncertain. Trimming shortened V by 0 bases and J by 1 base, and 3 bases separated the two germline ends. Germline CDR1 and CDR2: SGHNT and YYREEE (reference sequence). CDR3 length: 13 amino acids. The chain's CDR3 is CASSLAGTDTQYF. The CDR3 region has the DNA TGTGCCAGCAGCTTGGCGGGCACAGATACGCAGTATTTT. The entire variable domain, with the rest obtained from reference TRBV5-4 and TRBJ2-3, is as follows: ETGVTQSPTHLIKTRGQQVTLRCSSQSGHNTVSWYQQALGQGPQFIFQYYREEENGRGNFPPRFSGLQFPNYSSELNVNALELDDSALYLCASSLAGTDTQYFGPGTRLTVL.

This chain links TRBV7-6 with TRBJ1-5, with 10 bases fitting TRBD1. The CDR3 is 16 residues long. The ends lost 5 bases at V and 0 bases at J; junction bases unmatched: 4. CDR1 is SGHVS and CDR2 is FNYEAQ in the germline V gene. This chain's CDR3 is CASSPGTGVSNQPQHF. The CDR3 DNA reads TGTGCCAGCAGCCCCGGGACAGGGGTTAGCAATCAGCCCCAGCATTTT. Combining the CDR3 with reference TRBV7-6 and TRBJ1-5 gives the whole variable domain GAGVSQSPRYKVTKRGQDVALRCDPISGHVSLYWYRQALGQGPEFLTYFNYEAQQDKSGLPNDRFSAERPEGSISTLTIQRTEQRDSAMYRCASSPGTGVSNQPQHFGDGTRLSIL.